This T cell receptor beta chain comes out of a study of CD8 T cells in ankylosing spondylitis. This clonotype was observed many times. In TCRdb, the 5' RACE reads were re-called with MiXCR into one record per CDR3 protein. In the table there are tens of thousands of distinct CDR3 sequences, around 2.8% of which are singletons. The CDR3 is 15 residues long. V shed 4 bases and J 4 bases; nucleotides not matched to a gene: 10. The germline V gene has CDR1 SGDLS and CDR2 YYNGEE. The receptor was derived from a male donor with ankylosing spondylitis or in good health (not recorded which). Sequencing was performed on blood, either unsorted or a sorted T cell fraction (not recorded which). This rearrangement joins TRBV9 to TRBJ2-7; 8 nucleotides align to TRBD2. The CDR3 loop is CASSLGTRGTYEQYF. The CDR3 coding sequence is TGTGCCAGCAGCCTAGGGACTAGGGGTACGTACGAGCAGTACTTC.